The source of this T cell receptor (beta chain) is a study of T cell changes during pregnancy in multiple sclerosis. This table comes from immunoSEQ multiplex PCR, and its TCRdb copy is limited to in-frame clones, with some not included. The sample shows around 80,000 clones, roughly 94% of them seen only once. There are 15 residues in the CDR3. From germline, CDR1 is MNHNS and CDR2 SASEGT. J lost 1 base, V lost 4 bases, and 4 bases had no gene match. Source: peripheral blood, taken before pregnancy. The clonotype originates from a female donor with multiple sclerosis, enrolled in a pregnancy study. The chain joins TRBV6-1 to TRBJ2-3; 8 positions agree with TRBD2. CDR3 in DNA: TGTGCCAGCAGTGTGGTGCGGGGGGGCACAGATACGCAGTATTTT. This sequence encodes CASSVVRGGTDTQYF.